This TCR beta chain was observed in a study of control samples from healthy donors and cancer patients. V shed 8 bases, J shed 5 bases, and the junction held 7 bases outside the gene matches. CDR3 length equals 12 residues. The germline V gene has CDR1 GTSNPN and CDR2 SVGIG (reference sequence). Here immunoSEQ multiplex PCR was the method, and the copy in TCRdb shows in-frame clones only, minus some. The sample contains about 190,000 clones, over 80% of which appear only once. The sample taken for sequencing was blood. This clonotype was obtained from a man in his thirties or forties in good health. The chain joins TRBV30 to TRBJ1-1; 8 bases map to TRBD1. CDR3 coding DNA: TGTGCCGGGCAGGGGGCGCGTACTGAAGCTTTCTTT. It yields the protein CAGQGARTEAFF.